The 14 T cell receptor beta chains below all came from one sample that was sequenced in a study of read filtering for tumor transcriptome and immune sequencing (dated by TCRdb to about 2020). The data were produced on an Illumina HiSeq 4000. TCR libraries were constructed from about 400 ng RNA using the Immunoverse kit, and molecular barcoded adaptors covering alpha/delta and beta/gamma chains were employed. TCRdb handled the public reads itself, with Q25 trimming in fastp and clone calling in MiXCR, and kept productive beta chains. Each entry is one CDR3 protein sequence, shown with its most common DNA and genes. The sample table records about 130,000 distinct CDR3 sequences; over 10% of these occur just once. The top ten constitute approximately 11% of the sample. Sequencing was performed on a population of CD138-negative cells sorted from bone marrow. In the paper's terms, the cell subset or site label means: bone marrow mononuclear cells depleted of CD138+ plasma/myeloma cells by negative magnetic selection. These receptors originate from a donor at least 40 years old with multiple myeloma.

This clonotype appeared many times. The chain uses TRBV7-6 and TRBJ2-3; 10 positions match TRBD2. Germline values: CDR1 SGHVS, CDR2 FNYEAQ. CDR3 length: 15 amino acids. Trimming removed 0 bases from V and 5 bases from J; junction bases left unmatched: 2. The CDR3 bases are TGTGCCAGCAGCTTAGCAGCGGGGGGGATAGATACGCAGTATTTT. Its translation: CASSLAAGGIDTQYF.

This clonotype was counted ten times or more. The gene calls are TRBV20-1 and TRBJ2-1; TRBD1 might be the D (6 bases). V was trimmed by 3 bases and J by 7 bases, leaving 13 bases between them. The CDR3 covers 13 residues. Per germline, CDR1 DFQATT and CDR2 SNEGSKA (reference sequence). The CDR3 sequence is CSARRQGMNEQFF. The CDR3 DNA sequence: TGCAGTGCTAGGCGGCAGGGGATGAATGAGCAGTTCTTC.

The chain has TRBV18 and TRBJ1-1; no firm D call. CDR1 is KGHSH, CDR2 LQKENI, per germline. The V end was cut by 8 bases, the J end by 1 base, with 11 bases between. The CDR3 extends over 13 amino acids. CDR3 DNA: TGTGCCAGCGCCCGAGACCCGAACACTGAAGCTTTCTTT. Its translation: CASARDPNTEAFF.

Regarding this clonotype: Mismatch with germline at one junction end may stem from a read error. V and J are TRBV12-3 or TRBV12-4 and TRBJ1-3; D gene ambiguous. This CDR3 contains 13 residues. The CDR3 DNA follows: TGTGCCAGCAGCTCCAGGTCTGGAAACACCTTATATTTT. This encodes CASSSRSGNTLYF.

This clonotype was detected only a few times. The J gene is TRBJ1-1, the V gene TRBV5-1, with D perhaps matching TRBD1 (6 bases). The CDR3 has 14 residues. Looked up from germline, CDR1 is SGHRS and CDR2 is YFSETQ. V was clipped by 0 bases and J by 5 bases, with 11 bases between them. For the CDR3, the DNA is TGCGCCAGCAGCTTGGAGGGGGGGGAAACTGAAGCTTTCTTT. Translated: CASSLEGGETEAFF. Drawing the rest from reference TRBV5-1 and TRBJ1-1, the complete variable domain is KAGVTQTPRYLIKTRGQQVTLSCSPISGHRSVSWYQQTPGQGLQFLFEYFSETQRNKGNFPGRFSGRQFSNSRSEMNVSTLELGDSALYLCASSLEGGETEAFFGQGTRLTVV.

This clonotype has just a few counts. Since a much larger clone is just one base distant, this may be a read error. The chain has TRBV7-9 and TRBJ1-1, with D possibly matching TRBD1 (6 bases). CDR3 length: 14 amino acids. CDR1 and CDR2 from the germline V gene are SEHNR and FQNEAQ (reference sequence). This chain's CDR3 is CASSSGQGFTEASF. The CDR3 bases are TGTGCCAGCAGCTCGGGACAAGGATTCACTGAAGCTTCCTTT.

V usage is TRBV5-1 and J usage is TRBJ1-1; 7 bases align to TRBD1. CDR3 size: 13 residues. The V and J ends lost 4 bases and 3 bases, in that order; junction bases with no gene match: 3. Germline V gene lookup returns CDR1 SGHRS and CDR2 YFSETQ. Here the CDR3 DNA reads TGCGCCAGCAGCGCCGGGACAGACACTGAAGCTTTCTTT. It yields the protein CASSAGTDTEAFF.

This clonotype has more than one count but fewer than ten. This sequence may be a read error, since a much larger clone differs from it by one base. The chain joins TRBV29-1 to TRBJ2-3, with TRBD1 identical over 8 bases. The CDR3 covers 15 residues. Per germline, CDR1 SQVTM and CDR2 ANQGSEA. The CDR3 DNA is TGCAGCGTTTCCTTCCCAGGGGGCGGATGGGATACGCCGTATTTT. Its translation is CSVSFPGGGWDTPYF.

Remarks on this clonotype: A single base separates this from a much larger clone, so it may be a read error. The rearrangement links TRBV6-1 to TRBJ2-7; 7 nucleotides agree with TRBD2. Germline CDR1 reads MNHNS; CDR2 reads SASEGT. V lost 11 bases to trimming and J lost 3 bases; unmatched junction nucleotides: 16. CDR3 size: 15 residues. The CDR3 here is CAGKISAGTNYEQYF. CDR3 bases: TGTGCCGGCAAGATCTCAGCGGGGACTAACTACGAGCAGTACTTC.

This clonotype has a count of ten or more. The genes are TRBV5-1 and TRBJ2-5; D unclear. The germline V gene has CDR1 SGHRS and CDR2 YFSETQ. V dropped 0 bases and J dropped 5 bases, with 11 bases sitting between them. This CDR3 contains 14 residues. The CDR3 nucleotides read TGCGCCAGCAGCTTGGACCCTCCGGCGGAGACCCAGTACTTC. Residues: CASSLDPPAETQYF. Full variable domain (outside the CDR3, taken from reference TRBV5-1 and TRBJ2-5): KAGVTQTPRYLIKTRGQQVTLSCSPISGHRSVSWYQQTPGQGLQFLFEYFSETQRNKGNFPGRFSGRQFSNSRSEMNVSTLELGDSALYLCASSLDPPAETQYFGPGTRLLVL.

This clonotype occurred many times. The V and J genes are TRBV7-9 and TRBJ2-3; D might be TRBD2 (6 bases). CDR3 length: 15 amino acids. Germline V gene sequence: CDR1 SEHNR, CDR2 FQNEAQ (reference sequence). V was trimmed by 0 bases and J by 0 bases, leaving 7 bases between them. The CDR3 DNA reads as TGTGCCAGCAGCTTAGCGGGACTCAGCACAGATACGCAGTATTTT. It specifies CASSLAGLSTDTQYF.

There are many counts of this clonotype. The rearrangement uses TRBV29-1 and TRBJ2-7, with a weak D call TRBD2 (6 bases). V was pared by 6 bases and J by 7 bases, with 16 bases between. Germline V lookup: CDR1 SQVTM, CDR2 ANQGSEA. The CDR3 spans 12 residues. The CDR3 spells CSVRDAGGEQYF. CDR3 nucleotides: TGCAGCGTCCGGGACGCTGGGGGGGAGCAGTACTTC.

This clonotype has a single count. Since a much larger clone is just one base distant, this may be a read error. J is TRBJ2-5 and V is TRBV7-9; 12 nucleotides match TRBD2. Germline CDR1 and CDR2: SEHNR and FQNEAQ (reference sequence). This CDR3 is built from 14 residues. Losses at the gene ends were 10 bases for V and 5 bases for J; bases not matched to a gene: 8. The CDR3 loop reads CATIAGTSGETQYF. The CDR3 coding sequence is TGTGCCACCATCGCCGGGACTAGCGGGGAGACCCAGTACTTC.

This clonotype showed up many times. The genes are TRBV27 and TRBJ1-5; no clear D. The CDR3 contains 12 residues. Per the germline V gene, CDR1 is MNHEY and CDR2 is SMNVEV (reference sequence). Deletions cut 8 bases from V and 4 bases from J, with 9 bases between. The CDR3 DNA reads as TGTGCCAGCTGGACGGCAAATCAGCCCCAGCATTTT. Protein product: CASWTANQPQHF.